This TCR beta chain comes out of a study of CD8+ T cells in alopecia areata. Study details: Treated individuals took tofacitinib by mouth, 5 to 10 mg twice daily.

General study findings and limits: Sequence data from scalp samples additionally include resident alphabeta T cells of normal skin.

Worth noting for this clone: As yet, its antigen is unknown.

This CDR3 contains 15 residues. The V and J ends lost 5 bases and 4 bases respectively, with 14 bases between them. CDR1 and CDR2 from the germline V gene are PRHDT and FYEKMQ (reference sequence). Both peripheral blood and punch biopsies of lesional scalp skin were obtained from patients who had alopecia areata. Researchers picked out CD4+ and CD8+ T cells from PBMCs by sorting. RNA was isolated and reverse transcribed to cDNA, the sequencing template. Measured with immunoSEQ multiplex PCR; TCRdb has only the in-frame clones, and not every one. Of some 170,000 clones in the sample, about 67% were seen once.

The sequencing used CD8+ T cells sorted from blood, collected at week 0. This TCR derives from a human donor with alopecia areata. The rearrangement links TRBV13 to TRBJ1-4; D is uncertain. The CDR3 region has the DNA TGTGCCAGCAGCCGCCTTCTGGGTGATAATGAAAAACTGTTTTTT. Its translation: CASSRLLGDNEKLFF.